The rows below give T cell receptor beta chains drawn from one sample of a study of cytomegalovirus exposure and HLA in healthy donors. Assay used: immunoSEQ multiplex PCR; TCRdb lists only in-frame clones, some missing. Of 130,000 to 150,000 clones listed, roughly 88% are singletons. Sequencing used PBMCs. The receptors derive from a woman under 30 in good health and CMV-seropositive. Each CDR3 is given with its conserved first and last residue. Fields, in order: V gene, J gene, CDR3 protein.

v_call: TRBV28; j_call: TRBJ1-2; cdr3_aa: CASSFSGGRLYGYTF
v_call: TRBV4-3; j_call: TRBJ2-1; cdr3_aa: CASSQRLAHEQFF
v_call: TRBV1; j_call: TRBJ2-7; cdr3_aa: CTSSPWTSGPYEQYF
v_call: TRBV4-2; j_call: TRBJ2-7; cdr3_aa: CASNRQGDSYEQYF
v_call: TRBV29-1; j_call: TRBJ2-5; cdr3_aa: CSVIGQDQETQYF
v_call: TRBV7-9; j_call: TRBJ2-5; cdr3_aa: CASSLRGQETQYF
v_call: TRBV4-1; j_call: TRBJ2-5; cdr3_aa: CASSQGGLAREETQYF
v_call: TRBV19; j_call: TRBJ2-3; cdr3_aa: CASSGQGTDTQYF
v_call: TRBV4-2; j_call: .; cdr3_aa: CASSQDYQASSYEQYF
v_call: TRBV5-1; j_call: TRBJ1-5; cdr3_aa: CASSLGQGHQPQHF
v_call: TRBV28; j_call: TRBJ1-2; cdr3_aa: CASSLGGALGGESGYTF
v_call: TRBV5-4; j_call: TRBJ1-4; cdr3_aa: CASSLGGLVANEKLFF
v_call: TRBV10-3; j_call: TRBJ1-5; cdr3_aa: CAISQGRSNQPQHF
v_call: TRBV6-6; j_call: TRBJ1-5; cdr3_aa: CASSYLDSRQPQHF
v_call: TRBV5-1; j_call: TRBJ1-5; cdr3_aa: CASSLGTGENQPQHF
v_call: TRBV27; j_call: TRBJ1-2; cdr3_aa: CASSFRSGGNYGYTF
v_call: TRBV7-2; j_call: TRBJ1-2; cdr3_aa: CASSVRDSYGYTF
v_call: TRBV19; j_call: TRBJ2-2; cdr3_aa: CASSGRVYHGELFF
v_call: TRBV6-5; j_call: TRBJ1-2; cdr3_aa: CASSYSLNGVYTF
v_call: TRBV19; j_call: TRBJ1-1; cdr3_aa: CASRGREGAFF
v_call: TRBV9; j_call: TRBJ2-1; cdr3_aa: CASSVDGYPRDEQFF
v_call: TRBV5-8; j_call: TRBJ2-3; cdr3_aa: CASSLWAGGTDTQYF
v_call: TRBV30; j_call: TRBJ1-6; cdr3_aa: CAWMGRASYNSPLHF
v_call: TRBV7-9; j_call: TRBJ2-1; cdr3_aa: CASSPGRGSDEQFF
v_call: TRBV6-1; j_call: TRBJ2-1; cdr3_aa: CASSETSGAVSYNEQFF
v_call: TRBV13; j_call: TRBJ2-7; cdr3_aa: CASSPQNSYEQYF
v_call: TRBV14; j_call: TRBJ2-1; cdr3_aa: CASSLHRGKGDNEQFF
v_call: TRBV7-9; j_call: TRBJ2-7; cdr3_aa: CASSKSGRPSYEQYF
v_call: TRBV2; j_call: TRBJ1-4; cdr3_aa: CASNRDSANFNEKLFF
v_call: TRBV5-1; j_call: TRBJ1-4; cdr3_aa: CASSLDGPGTASATNEKLFF
v_call: TRBV7-2; j_call: TRBJ2-5; cdr3_aa: CASSPAGTRIGGYF
v_call: TRBV7-6; j_call: TRBJ2-2; cdr3_aa: CASSPGLITGELFF
v_call: TRBV5-6; j_call: TRBJ2-1; cdr3_aa: CASSFSGFSYNEQFF
v_call: TRBV13; j_call: TRBJ1-3; cdr3_aa: CASSFGGPVGNTIYF
v_call: TRBV29-1; j_call: TRBJ2-3; cdr3_aa: CSVVVGQGTDTQYF
v_call: TRBV5-1; j_call: TRBJ2-1; cdr3_aa: CASSSDRANEQFF
v_call: TRBV2; j_call: TRBJ1-2; cdr3_aa: CASSVSGENVYGYTF
v_call: TRBV11-2; j_call: TRBJ2-7; cdr3_aa: CASSSTWGLAGFYEQYF
v_call: TRBV28; j_call: TRBJ1-2; cdr3_aa: CASSWQGVGYTF
v_call: TRBV7-9; j_call: TRBJ1-5; cdr3_aa: CASSSGQGDNQPQHF
v_call: TRBV4-1; j_call: TRBJ2-7; cdr3_aa: CASSQFTGGSYEQYF
v_call: TRBV28; j_call: TRBJ2-3; cdr3_aa: CASSSGGAADTQYF
v_call: TRBV7-8; j_call: TRBJ2-1; cdr3_aa: CASRQQGGTYNEQFF